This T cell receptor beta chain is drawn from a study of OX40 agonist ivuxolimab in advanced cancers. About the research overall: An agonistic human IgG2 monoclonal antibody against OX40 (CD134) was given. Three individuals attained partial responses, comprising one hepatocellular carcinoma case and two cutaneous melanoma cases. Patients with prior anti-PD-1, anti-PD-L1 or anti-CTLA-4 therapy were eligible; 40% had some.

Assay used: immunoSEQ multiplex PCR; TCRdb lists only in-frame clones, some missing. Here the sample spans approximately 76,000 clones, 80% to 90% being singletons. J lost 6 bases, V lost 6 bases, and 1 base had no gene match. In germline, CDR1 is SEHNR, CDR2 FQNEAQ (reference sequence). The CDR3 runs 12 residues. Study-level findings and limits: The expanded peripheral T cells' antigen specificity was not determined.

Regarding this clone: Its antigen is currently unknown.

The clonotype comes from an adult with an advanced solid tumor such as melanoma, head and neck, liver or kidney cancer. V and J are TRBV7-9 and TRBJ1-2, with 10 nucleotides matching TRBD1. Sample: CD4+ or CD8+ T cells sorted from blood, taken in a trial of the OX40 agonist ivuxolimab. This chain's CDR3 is CASRTGGNGYTF. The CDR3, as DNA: TGTGCCAGCAGGACAGGGGGCAATGGCTACACCTTC.